This T cell receptor (delta chain) was captured by sequencing in a study of gamma-delta chains in newborns, infants, children. Comments on this clone: TCRdb pairs this DNA with a much larger clone's protein that differs at residue 14, likely a read error; the protein shown was translated from the DNA.

TCRdb reanalyzed the reads using CATT. The data hold 2,000 to 3,000 delta-chain clones, with approximately 7% observed a single time. This CDR3 spans 17 amino acids. The V gene's germline CDR1 is GEAIGNYY and CDR2 EKD. V and J are TRDV2 and TRDJ2; 7 bases align to TRDD2. Sample: blood. This clonotype originated in a child who was a newborn, infant or young child, either healthy, febrile or measles-vaccinated (not recorded which). CDR3 bases: TGTGCCTGTGACGGCGTTGGCCCTTCCTTTTTGACAGCACGACTCTTCTTT. It codes for CACDGVGPSFLTARLFF.